The present T cell receptor beta chain was sequenced within a study of identifying expanded T cells in peripheral blood. The repertoire was sequenced with immunoSEQ multiplex PCR; TCRdb's copy has only in-frame clones and lacks some. Among roughly 100,000 clones listed, about nine tenths were seen once. Germline assignment: CDR1 SGDLS and CDR2 YYNGEE. The CDR3 is made up of 13 amino acids. With 4 bases removed from V and 0 bases from J, the gap between germline ends came to 5 bases. The V gene is TRBV9, the J gene TRBJ1-3; no firm D call. This sequence originates from a person aged 18-70 years in good health. Sequenced material: blood. The CDR3 reads CASSRLSGNTIYF. The CDR3 bases are TGTGCCAGCAGCCGACTCTCTGGAAACACCATATATTTT.